This TCR delta chain was obtained from a study of Vδ1+ human thymocytes. RNA was extracted from the cells and then reverse transcribed. Multiplex PCR used pooled V-gene forward primers and a constant-region reverse primer to amplify CDR3s. TCRdb re-called the multiplex PCR reads through CATT. The sample holds fewer than 30,000 delta-chain clones, about 7% seen once. This clone was observed a handful of times. Its specificity is not known. Study-wide results and limits: In the thymus, TRG and TRD repertoires looked highly polyclonal with Gaussian CDR3 lengths.

In germline, CDR1 is TSWWSYY, CDR2 QGS. This CDR3 has 17 residues. V shed 0 bases and J shed 6 bases, with 20 bases lying between them. The sample consisted of Vdelta1+ gamma-delta thymocytes from the thymus. The sample's subset: FACS-sorted CD3+ TCRalphabeta- TCRVdelta1+ TCRVdelta2- thymocytes. The chain is built from TRDV1 and TRDJ1, with D possibly matching TRDD2 (7 bases). This TCR was sampled from a girl under two years old who had congenital heart surgery. The CDR3 DNA sequence: TGTGCTCTTGGGGAACTATTCCTACCGCTCACTGGGAATAAACTCATCTTT. Translating gives CALGELFLPLTGNKLIF.